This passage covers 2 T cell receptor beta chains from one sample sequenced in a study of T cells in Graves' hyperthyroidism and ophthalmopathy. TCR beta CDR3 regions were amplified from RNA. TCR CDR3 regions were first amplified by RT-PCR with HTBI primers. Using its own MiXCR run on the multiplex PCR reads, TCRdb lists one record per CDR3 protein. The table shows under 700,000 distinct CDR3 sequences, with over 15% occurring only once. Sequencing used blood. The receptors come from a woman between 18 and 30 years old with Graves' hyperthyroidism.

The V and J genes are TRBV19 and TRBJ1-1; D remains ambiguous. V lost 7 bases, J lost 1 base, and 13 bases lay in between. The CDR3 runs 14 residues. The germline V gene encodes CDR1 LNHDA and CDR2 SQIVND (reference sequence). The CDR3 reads CASIKGYQNTEAFF. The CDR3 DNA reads TGTGCCAGTATCAAGGGCTATCAGAACACTGAAGCTTTCTTT. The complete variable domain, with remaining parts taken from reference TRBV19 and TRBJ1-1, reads DGGITQSPKYLFRKEGQNVTLSCEQNLNHDAMYWYRQDPGQGLRLIYYSQIVNDFQKGDIAEGYSVSREKKESFPLTVTSAQKNPTAFYLCASIKGYQNTEAFFGQGTRLTVV.

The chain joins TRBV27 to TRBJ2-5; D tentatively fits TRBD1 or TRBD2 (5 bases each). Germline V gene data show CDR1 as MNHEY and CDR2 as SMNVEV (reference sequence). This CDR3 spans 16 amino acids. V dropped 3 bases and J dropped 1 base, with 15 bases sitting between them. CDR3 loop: CASSFLRGHSQETQYF. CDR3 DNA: TGTGCCAGCAGTTTTTTGAGGGGTCATTCCCAAGAGACCCAGTACTTC.